Each of the 25 T cell receptor beta chains below was sequenced from the same sample in a study of CD8 T cells in Susac syndrome. With random hexamers, roughly 0.45 to 1 ug RNA was reverse transcribed. TCRdb recomputed calls from the immunoSEQ multiplex PCR reads with MiXCR, one row per CDR3 protein. The data show around 300,000 distinct CDR3 sequences, roughly 90% seen once. Sequencing was carried out using CD8+ T cells from PBMCs. These receptors came from a human donor with multiple sclerosis.

The V call is TRBV19, the J call TRBJ2-1; D remains ambiguous. V lost 7 bases, J lost 7 bases, and 14 bases lay in between. The CDR3 sequence is 13 residues long. From germline, CDR1 is LNHDA and CDR2 SQIVND (reference sequence). The CDR3 nucleotides are TGTGCCAGTACCAATCTGGGTGGAAATGAGCAGTTCTTC. It encodes CASTNLGGNEQFF.

The DNA of the CDR3 is TGCAGCGTTGAGACAGGGCTCAATCAGCCCCAGCATTTT. Translated, it gives CSVETGLNQPQHF. The chain combines TRBV29-1 with TRBJ1-5, with 7 bases lining up with TRBD1. The CDR3 is 13 residues long. The germline gives CDR1 SQVTM, CDR2 ANQGSEA. With 3 bases clipped from V and 3 bases from J, the junction kept 2 bases outside the gene matches.

The chain carries TRBV7-8 and TRBJ2-7; 10 bases fit TRBD2. V shed 1 base and J 0 bases; nucleotides not matched to a gene: 18. Germline V gives CDR1 SGHVS, CDR2 FQNEAQ. The CDR3 runs to 21 residues. The CDR3 region is CASSLGPPGTALAGGSYEQYF. CDR3 coding DNA: TGTGCCAGCAGCTTAGGCCCCCCTGGGACGGCGTTAGCGGGGGGCTCCTACGAGCAGTACTTC.

A few counts support this clonotype. This chain uses TRBV6-1 with TRBJ2-5, with D unclear. CDR1 is MNHNS and CDR2 is SASEGT in the germline V gene. The V end lost 7 bases, the J end lost 5 bases, and 11 bases lay between the germline ends. This CDR3 region has 12 residues. CDR3 nucleotides: TGTGCCAGCACCGCCCCCGCGGAGACCCAGTACTTC. Encoded protein: CASTAPAETQYF.

The chain couples TRBV9 to TRBJ2-1; D ambiguous. V was pared by 4 bases and J by 6 bases, with 11 bases between. The CDR3 is made up of 13 amino acids. CDR1 is SGDLS, CDR2 YYNGEE, per germline. CDR3 region: CASSPGGSNEQFF. CDR3 in DNA: TGTGCCAGCAGCCCCGGCGGAAGCAATGAGCAGTTCTTC.

V and J are TRBV30 and TRBJ1-5; maybe TRBD1 (6 bases). Deletions cut 4 bases from V and 3 bases from J, with 13 bases between. This CDR3 contains 14 residues. The V gene's germline CDR1 is GTSNPN and CDR2 SVGIG (reference sequence). CDR3 sequence (DNA): TGTGCCTGGAACCCCAGGGGTGTCAATCAGCCCCAGCATTTT. Its protein product is CAWNPRGVNQPQHF.

The rearrangement links TRBV27 to TRBJ2-2; D gene unclear. Per germline, CDR1 MNHEY and CDR2 SMNVEV (reference sequence). V lost 3 bases, J lost 1 base, and 6 bases lay in between. The CDR3 runs 14 residues. The CDR3 coding sequence is TGTGCCAGCAGTTTTGTTTTGAACACCGGGGAGCTGTTTTTT. It is translated as CASSFVLNTGELFF.

The rearrangement joins TRBV9 to TRBJ2-3; 11 nucleotides line up with TRBD2. Trimming cost V 4 bases and J 3 bases; bases outside gene matches: 13. This CDR3 spans 18 amino acids. Looked up from germline, CDR1 is SGDLS and CDR2 is YYNGEE. In DNA form, the CDR3 reads TGTGCCAGCAGCCCTAGCGGGGGGTCGCTCGGCATGACAGATACGCAGTATTTT. It encodes CASSPSGGSLGMTDTQYF.

The V gene is TRBV24-1, the J gene TRBJ2-2, with D possibly called TRBD1 or TRBD2 (5 bases each). The CDR3 runs to 18 residues. Per germline, CDR1 KGHDR and CDR2 SFDVKD. The ends were cut back, 2 bases at V and 1 base at J, with 16 bases in the middle. CDR3 in DNA: TGTGCCACCAGTGATTCAACAGGAGGCTGGAGGAACACCGGGGAGCTGTTTTTT. Protein: CATSDSTGGWRNTGELFF.

This clonotype was recorded a few times. The V call is TRBV4-1, the J call TRBJ2-4, with D possibly being TRBD2 (5 bases). The CDR3 consists of 14 residues. V gave up 1 base and J gave up 9 bases, with 13 bases separating them. CDR1 MGHRA and CDR2 YSYEKL come from the germline V gene. The CDR3: CASSQVSGGGIQYF. In DNA, the CDR3 is TGCGCCAGCAGCCAAGTCTCAGGAGGCGGCATTCAGTACTTC.

The V and J genes are TRBV5-1 and TRBJ2-1; D is unclear. The germline V and J ends were trimmed by 1 base and 9 bases, with 11 bases remaining between them. Germline V gene sequence: CDR1 SGHRS, CDR2 YFSETQ. This CDR3 has 13 amino acids. The CDR3 spells CASSLHGEFEQFF. The CDR3 DNA sequence: TGCGCCAGCAGCTTGCACGGAGAGTTTGAGCAGTTCTTC. The whole variable domain, filled in from reference TRBV5-1 and TRBJ2-1, reads KAGVTQTPRYLIKTRGQQVTLSCSPISGHRSVSWYQQTPGQGLQFLFEYFSETQRNKGNFPGRFSGRQFSNSRSEMNVSTLELGDSALYLCASSLHGEFEQFFGPGTRLTVL.

The rearrangement links TRBV28 to TRBJ1-3; D is perhaps TRBD1 (5 bases). The CDR3 runs to 15 residues. Germline CDR1 is MDHEN and CDR2 is SYDVKM. Between the trimmed V and J ends, which lost 6 bases and 2 bases, there was a span of 14 bases. CDR3 amino acids: CASRAIREPGNTIYF. Written as DNA, the CDR3 is TGTGCCAGCAGGGCAATCAGGGAACCTGGAAACACCATATATTTT.

V gene TRBV20-1 combines with J gene TRBJ2-1, with D unclear. The CDR3 consists of 15 residues. From germline, CDR1 is DFQATT and CDR2 SNEGSKA (reference sequence). V was trimmed by 3 bases and J by 6 bases, leaving 18 bases between them. CDR3 sequence: CSARKLRANGNEQFF. The CDR3, as DNA: TGCAGTGCTAGGAAGTTAAGAGCTAACGGCAATGAGCAGTTCTTC.

The V call is TRBV4-1, the J call TRBJ1-6; D is undetermined. CDR1 MGHRA and CDR2 YSYEKL come from the germline V gene. The CDR3 spans 16 residues. Trimming stripped 4 bases from V and 5 bases from J, with 15 bases between. The CDR3: CASSRLRGWDNSPLHF. The CDR3 region has the DNA TGCGCCAGCAGCCGTCTACGGGGATGGGATAATTCACCCCTCCACTTT.

V is TRBV6-5 and J is TRBJ2-1; 7 bases map to TRBD1. The V and J ends lost 4 bases and 3 bases, in that order; junction bases with no gene match: 3. Germline V CDR1 and CDR2: MNHEY, SVGAGI. The CDR3 has 14 amino acids. This chain's CDR3 is CASSSRQGYNEQFF. The CDR3, as DNA: TGTGCCAGCAGTTCAAGACAGGGCTACAATGAGCAGTTCTTC.

This clonotype has just a few counts. The chain links TRBV4-3 to TRBJ2-3, with a possible D match to TRBD2 (6 bases). This CDR3 spans 16 amino acids. V was shortened by 0 bases and J by 6 bases, with 16 bases between the two germline ends. Germline V gene data show CDR1 as LGHNA and CDR2 as YSLEER. CDR3 amino acids: CASSQETGRGSDTQYF. In DNA, the CDR3 is TGCGCCAGCAGCCAAGAGACCGGGCGGGGTTCGGATACGCAGTATTTT.

V and J are TRBV5-6 and TRBJ1-2; D gene unclear. V lost 1 base and J lost 4, with 17 bases in between. This CDR3 comprises 16 residues. Germline V gives CDR1 SGHDT, CDR2 YYEEEE. In DNA form, the CDR3 reads TGTGCCAGCAGCTTGATAAATCAACCGGGATCCTATGGCTACACCTTC. Translated, it gives CASSLINQPGSYGYTF.

This chain links TRBV2 with TRBJ1-6; D is undetermined. V was clipped by 1 base and J by 11 bases, with 15 bases between them. The CDR3 consists of 15 residues. In germline, CDR1 is SNHLY, CDR2 FYNNEI. CDR3 region: CASSEGFPARTPLHF. The CDR3 DNA reads TGTGCCAGCAGTGAAGGGTTCCCGGCTCGGACACCCCTCCACTTT.

The gene calls are TRBV7-2 and TRBJ2-1, with D unclear. The V gene lost 0 bases and the J gene lost 3 bases, with 12 bases spanning the gap. The germline CDR1 and CDR2 sequences are SGHTA and FQGNSA. The CDR3 spans 16 residues. CDR3 DNA sequence: TGTGCCAGCAGCTTAGCTAGGTTTTCCAACTACAATGAGCAGTTCTTC. Translation: CASSLARFSNYNEQFF.

The chain has TRBV6-5 and TRBJ1-1; D is undetermined. The CDR3 totals 8 residues. Germline CDR1 reads MNHEY; CDR2 reads SVGAGI. V dropped 7 bases and J dropped 6 bases, with 0 bases sitting between them. CDR3 in amino acids: CASTEAFF. The DNA for the CDR3 is TGTGCCAGCACTGAAGCTTTCTTT.

The chain combines TRBV29-1 with TRBJ2-7; D not resolved. The CDR3 length is 13 residues. Per germline, CDR1 SQVTM and CDR2 ANQGSEA. Trimming removed 5 bases from V and 7 bases from J, with 18 bases in between. CDR3 nucleotides: TGCAGCGTTAGTTTGTCGCTAGAAAGGGAGCAGTACTTC. Protein sequence: CSVSLSLEREQYF.

This chain connects TRBV6-1 to TRBJ2-1, with 9 bases identical to TRBD2. The J segment lost 0 bases and the V segment lost 4 bases, leaving 1 base of the junction unmatched. Germline V lookup: CDR1 MNHNS, CDR2 SASEGT. The CDR3 runs to 15 residues. The DNA for the CDR3 is TGTGCCAGCAGTGGAGCGGGGGGCTCCTACAATGAGCAGTTCTTC. It is translated as CASSGAGGSYNEQFF.

The chain joins TRBV6-2 or TRBV6-3 to TRBJ2-7; the D gene is possibly TRBD2 (6 bases). This CDR3 comprises 16 residues. CDR1 and CDR2 (germline): MNHEY, SVGEGT. Trimming stripped 5 bases from V and 1 base from J, with 18 bases between. The chain's CDR3 is CASSQLTRGPSYEQYF. As DNA, the CDR3 is TGTGCCAGCAGTCAATTAACGCGGGGTCCTTCCTACGAGCAGTACTTC.

CDR3 amino acids: CASTLWYRSNYGYTF. The DNA for the CDR3 is TGTGCCAGCACCCTGTGGTACAGAAGTAACTATGGCTACACCTTC. The V and J genes are TRBV7-9 and TRBJ1-2; D is ambiguous. The V gene lost 7 bases and the J gene lost 1 base, with 16 bases spanning the gap. CDR1 is SEHNR, CDR2 FQNEAQ, per germline (reference sequence). CDR3 size: 15 residues.

The V and J genes are TRBV2 and TRBJ2-1; unclear D gene. The germline V gene has CDR1 SNHLY and CDR2 FYNNEI. The CDR3 loop spans 16 amino acids. Trimming stripped 1 base from V and 0 bases from J, with 10 bases between. DNA of the CDR3: TGTGCCAGCAGTGAAGGTTCCACCTTCTCCTACAATGAGCAGTTCTTC. This translates into CASSEGSTFSYNEQFF.